Following are 29 T cell receptor beta chains from one sample sequenced in a study of cytomegalovirus exposure and HLA in healthy donors. The PCR employed 60 Vbeta primers together with 13 Jbeta primers. Clones were sequenced by immunoSEQ multiplex PCR, and TCRdb holds only the in-frame ones, with some missing. The repertoire has some 200,000 clones, approximately 88% of them found once; the top ten carry about 2.4%. The sequenced sample was PBMCs. Source of these receptors: a woman aged 50 to 60 in good health and CMV-seropositive.

The chain is built from TRBV5-1 and TRBJ2-3; TRBD2 matches 8 bases. Germline CDR1 and CDR2: SGHRS and YFSETQ. Losses at the gene ends were 0 bases for V and 4 bases for J; bases not matched to a gene: 4. This CDR3 is built from 15 residues. In DNA, the CDR3 is TGCGCCAGCAGCTTGGCCGGGACTAGAGCAGATACGCAGTATTTT. This encodes CASSLAGTRADTQYF.

The chain couples TRBV6-5 to TRBJ1-1; D is unclear. V was clipped by 2 bases and J by 5 bases, with 12 bases between them. CDR1 and CDR2 from the germline V gene are MNHEY and SVGAGI. The CDR3 is made up of 14 amino acids. CDR3 bases: TGTGCCAGCAGTTACCTCGGAGGGCTGACTGAAGCTTTCTTT. It yields the protein CASSYLGGLTEAFF.

This clone was seen a few times. The chain joins TRBV12-1 to TRBJ1-6; the table's D gene call, TRBD1, was not cross checked with the DNA. TRBV12-1 is labeled a pseudogene. This CDR3 comprises 17 residues. Written as DNA, the CDR3 is TGTGCCAGCAGCCTGTGGACAGAAAGCTCCTATAATTCACCCCTCCACTTT. It translates to CASSLWTESSYNSPLHF.

This chain uses TRBV15 with TRBJ2-5; D might be TRBD1 (6 bases). This CDR3 is built from 15 residues. The V and J ends lost 2 bases and 2 bases respectively, with 12 bases between them. Germline CDR1 and CDR2: LNHNV and YYDKDF (reference sequence). The CDR3 here is CATSRKRTVQETQYF. The CDR3 DNA is TGTGCCACCAGCAGAAAGAGGACAGTTCAAGAGACCCAGTACTTC.

The gene calls are TRBV28 and TRBJ2-7; the match to TRBD1 covers 7 bases. Germline V CDR1 and CDR2: MDHEN, SYDVKM. The V and J ends lost 6 bases and 7 bases, in that order; junction bases with no gene match: 15. CDR3 length equals 15 residues. CDR3 sequence reads: CASRVRDRQWGEQYF. The CDR3 DNA reads TGTGCCAGCAGAGTACGGGACAGACAATGGGGTGAGCAGTACTTC.

CDR3: CASSWTGGYEQYF. CDR3 in DNA: TGTGCCAGCAGTTGGACAGGGGGCTACGAGCAGTACTTC. The chain joins TRBV6-6 to TRBJ2-7; 10 nucleotides agree with TRBD1. CDR1 and CDR2 from the germline V gene are MNHNY and SVGAGI (reference sequence). This CDR3 region has 13 residues. The trim removed 4 bases at V and 3 bases at J, leaving 0 bases unmatched.

The CDR3 nucleotides read TGTGCCAGCAGCTCCCCGGGGAACACCGGGGAGCTGTTTTTT. Encoded protein: CASSSPGNTGELFF. V and J are TRBV5-5 and TRBJ2-2; D gene ambiguous. Trimming pared 3 bases from V and 1 base from J, leaving 7 bases between. The CDR3 length is 14 residues. Per the germline V gene, CDR1 is SGHKS and CDR2 is YYEKEE (reference sequence).

V and J are TRBV5-1 and TRBJ2-7; D gene uncertain. CDR1 is SGHRS and CDR2 is YFSETQ in the germline V gene. CDR3 length: 15 residues. V gave up 0 bases and J gave up 2 bases, with 12 bases separating them. CDR3: CASSLVLDTTYEQYF. The CDR3 DNA follows: TGCGCCAGCAGCTTGGTTCTTGACACGACCTACGAGCAGTACTTC.

The chain combines TRBV28 with TRBJ2-5, with a possible D match to TRBD2 (5 bases). The closer fit of TRBJ2-7 to the DNA end suggests the J call may be wrong. The CDR3 runs 16 residues. Germline V gives CDR1 MDHEN, CDR2 SYDVKM. The CDR3 nucleotides are TGTGCCAGCAGTTTAAACCGAATGCGGGTTGCCGACGAGCAGTACTTC. Its protein product is CASSLNRMRVADEQYF.

Note on this clone: At one end the junction does not follow the germline gene, possibly because of a read error. Other nucleotide sequences in the sample specify the same CDR3. This chain joins TRBV7-7 and TRBJ2-1; possibly TRBD2 for D (5 bases). The CDR3 spans 15 residues. In germline, CDR1 is SSHAT, CDR2 FNYEAQ (reference sequence). CDR3 nucleotide sequence: TGTGCTAGCAGCTTAGGGTCGGGATTGGGTAACGAGCAGTTCTTC. Amino acid sequence: CASSLGSGLGNEQFF.

This clone was detected a few times. The chain recombines TRBV5-4 with TRBJ2-7; D is possibly TRBD1 (5 bases). The CDR3 totals 17 residues. Between the trimmed V and J ends, which lost 4 bases and 0 bases, there was a span of 20 bases. Germline assignment: CDR1 SGHNT and CDR2 YYREEE (reference sequence). CDR3 amino acids: CASSRKKAGSSSYEQYF. Written as DNA, the CDR3 is TGTGCCAGCAGCCGAAAGAAGGCAGGGTCGAGCTCCTACGAGCAGTACTTC.

The V call is TRBV5-1, the J call TRBJ1-1, with 8 bases that match TRBD1. J lost 0 bases, V lost 4 bases, and 8 bases had no gene match. Germline V gene data show CDR1 as SGHRS and CDR2 as YFSETQ. The CDR3 length is 16 residues. The CDR3 nucleotides are TGCGCCAGCAGCCCGTGGACAGGGACCATGAACACTGAAGCTTTCTTT. This codes for CASSPWTGTMNTEAFF.

The rearrangement joins TRBV2 to TRBJ1-6, with D hard to call. Trimming shortened V by 1 base and J by 4 bases, and 5 bases separated the two germline ends. This CDR3 is 14 amino acids long. The germline gives CDR1 SNHLY, CDR2 FYNNEI. The CDR3 DNA reads as TGTGCCAGCAGTGAAGAGCTATATAATTCACCCCTCCACTTT. Residues: CASSEELYNSPLHF. The complete variable domain, with remaining parts taken from reference TRBV2 and TRBJ1-6, reads EPEVTQTPSHQVTQMGQEVILRCVPISNHLYFYWYRQILGQKVEFLVSFYNNEISEKSEIFDDQFSVERPDGSNFTLKIRSTKLEDSAMYFCASSEELYNSPLHFGNGTRLTVT.

The gene calls are TRBV6-5 and TRBJ1-1; 9 nucleotides line up with TRBD1. CDR1 and CDR2 from the germline V gene are MNHEY and SVGAGI. This CDR3 has 15 amino acids. V lost 5 bases, J lost 6 bases, and 10 bases stayed unmatched. The DNA for the CDR3 is TGTGCCAGCAGTCTCCGGGACAGGGCGCGCGCTGAAGCTTTCTTT. It specifies CASSLRDRARAEAFF.

This clone was picked up one time. The J gene is TRBJ2-7, the V gene TRBV2; 11 nucleotides match TRBD1. Germline V gene lookup returns CDR1 SNHLY and CDR2 FYNNEI. With V trimmed by 7 bases and J by 2 bases, 10 bases remained unmatched. This CDR3 comprises 16 residues. CDR3 DNA sequence: TGTGCCAGCAACGGTCCAATGGGACAGGGGGCCTACGAGCAGTACTTC. It yields the protein CASNGPMGQGAYEQYF.

The CDR3 here is CASRGSTQGTEQYF. CDR3 bases: TGTGCCAGTAGAGGGAGCACGCAGGGGACGGAGCAGTACTTC. The chain links TRBV19 to TRBJ2-7; the D gene is possibly TRBD1 (6 bases). From germline, CDR1 is LNHDA and CDR2 SQIVND (reference sequence). The CDR3 contains 14 residues. Trimming took off 6 bases at V and 7 bases at J, with 19 bases between the two ends.

The V gene is TRBV11-2, the J gene TRBJ2-2; possibly TRBD2 for D (5 bases). The CDR3 runs 16 residues. Germline V lookup: CDR1 SGHAT, CDR2 FQNNGV. With 4 bases removed from V and 0 bases from J, the gap between germline ends came to 12 bases. CDR3 in amino acids: CASSSSQRTNTGELFF. CDR3 nucleotides: TGTGCCAGCAGCTCCTCTCAGCGGACGAACACCGGGGAGCTGTTTTTT.

This clone appeared a few times. The chain is built from TRBV28 and TRBJ2-7; D call uncertain. The CDR3 totals 12 residues. CDR1 and CDR2 from the germline V gene are MDHEN and SYDVKM. The V gene lost 7 bases and the J gene lost 3 bases, with 10 bases spanning the gap. CDR3 DNA sequence: TGTGCCAGCAAACTTTCGGGCTACGAGCAGTACTTC. It specifies CASKLSGYEQYF. The whole variable domain, filled in from reference TRBV28 and TRBJ2-7, reads DVKVTQSSRYLVKRTGEKVFLECVQDMDHENMFWYRQDPGLGLRLIYFSYDVKMKEKGDIPEGYSVSREKKERFSLILESASTNQTSMYLCASKLSGYEQYFGPGTRLTVT.

V and J are TRBV18 and TRBJ1-4; perhaps TRBD1 as D (5 bases). This CDR3 is 14 amino acids long. Germline CDR1 and CDR2: KGHSH and LQKENI. The ends were cut back, 5 bases at V and 4 bases at J, with 11 bases in the middle. The CDR3 protein is CASSATAINEKLFF. DNA for the CDR3: TGTGCCAGCTCAGCGACAGCCATTAATGAAAAACTGTTTTTT.

The rearrangement joins TRBV6-5 to TRBJ1-2; D is possibly TRBD1 (5 bases). Germline-derived CDR1 and CDR2 are MNHEY and SVGAGI. The CDR3 consists of 13 residues. Trimming cost V 5 bases and J 5 bases, with 12 bases left between them. In DNA form, the CDR3 reads TGTGCCAGCAGTGAAAGGGACTTTTATGGCTACACCTTC. Translated: CASSERDFYGYTF.

The chain combines TRBV30 with TRBJ1-1; no definite D call. Trimming removed 0 bases at V and 2 bases at J, with 7 bases between. CDR1 is GTSNPN and CDR2 is SVGIG in the germline V gene (reference sequence). The CDR3 has 13 residues. The CDR3 coding sequence is TGTGCCTGGAGTGTAACTTTAAACACTGAAGCTTTCTTT. Residues: CAWSVTLNTEAFF.

The rearrangement joins TRBV5-4 to TRBJ2-3; 10 nucleotides align to TRBD1. The CDR3 spans 15 residues. V lost 2 bases and J lost 5; bases outside the gene matches: 5. Germline CDR1 and CDR2: SGHNT and YYREEE (reference sequence). In DNA, the CDR3 is TGTGCCAGCAGCTTCCCCGGGACAGGGGTAGATACGCAGTATTTT. Translation gives CASSFPGTGVDTQYF. The full variable domain, rest sourced from reference TRBV5-4 and TRBJ2-3, is ETGVTQSPTHLIKTRGQQVTLRCSSQSGHNTVSWYQQALGQGPQFIFQYYREEENGRGNFPPRFSGLQFPNYSSELNVNALELDDSALYLCASSFPGTGVDTQYFGPGTRLTVL.

The chain couples TRBV5-6 to TRBJ2-5, with a weak D call TRBD2 (5 bases). V was pared by 0 bases and J by 3 bases, with 6 bases between. Germline values: CDR1 SGHDT, CDR2 YYEEEE. This CDR3 has 13 residues. Here the CDR3 DNA reads TGTGCCAGCAGCTTGGGAGCGGAAGAGACCCAGTACTTC. The encoded protein is CASSLGAEETQYF.

This clone was counted a single time. The rearrangement uses TRBV28 and TRBJ2-3; 7 nucleotides align to TRBD1. This CDR3 comprises 15 residues. With V trimmed by 5 bases and J by 5 bases, 10 bases remained unmatched. Germline V CDR1 and CDR2: MDHEN, SYDVKM. The DNA for the CDR3 is TGTGCCAGCAGTCCCTACCAGGGGGAACGAGATACGCAGTATTTT. As protein: CASSPYQGERDTQYF. Full variable domain (outside the CDR3, taken from reference TRBV28 and TRBJ2-3): DVKVTQSSRYLVKRTGEKVFLECVQDMDHENMFWYRQDPGLGLRLIYFSYDVKMKEKGDIPEGYSVSREKKERFSLILESASTNQTSMYLCASSPYQGERDTQYFGPGTRLTVL.

This chain connects TRBV19 to TRBJ2-3; the match to TRBD2 covers 12 bases. V was clipped by 3 bases and J by 6 bases; unmatched bases: 10. Germline V CDR1 and CDR2: LNHDA, SQIVND (reference sequence). CDR3 length: 17 residues. CDR3 sequence reads: CASSISSSGGAGDTQYF. CDR3 in DNA: TGTGCCAGTAGTATCTCTTCTAGCGGGGGGGCAGGCGATACGCAGTATTTT.

This chain links TRBV6-5 with TRBJ2-5, with TRBD1 as a possible D gene (5 bases). The J call may be faulty, since TRBJ2-7 better matches the DNA end. The CDR3 consists of 14 residues. Germline CDR1 is MNHEY and CDR2 is SVGAGI. The DNA of the CDR3 is TGTGCCAGCATGAACAGTGGGGCAGAAAACGAGCAGTACTTC. Translating it yields CASMNSGAENEQYF.

This sequence joins TRBV6-5 and TRBJ1-5; TRBD1 matches at 8 bases. Germline V CDR1 and CDR2: MNHEY, SVGAGI. The CDR3 loop spans 15 amino acids. J was trimmed by 6 bases and V by 6 bases; bases with no gene match: 10. The CDR3 is CASSPKQGGSQPQHF. The CDR3 DNA is TGTGCCAGCAGCCCCAAACAGGGGGGTTCTCAGCCCCAGCATTTT.

The rearrangement links TRBV4-1 to TRBJ1-2; TRBD1 matches at 9 bases. In germline, CDR1 is MGHRA, CDR2 YSYEKL. J lost 3 bases, V lost 4 bases, and 9 bases had no gene match. CDR3 length equals 16 residues. Here the CDR3 DNA reads TGCGCCAGCAGCCCGAACCGGGACAGGGTAGACTATGGCTACACCTTC. Its translation: CASSPNRDRVDYGYTF.

The rearrangement joins TRBV30 to TRBJ2-3, with D unclear. Germline CDR1 reads GTSNPN; CDR2 reads SVGIG (reference sequence). Between the trimmed V and J ends, which lost 0 bases and 5 bases, there was a span of 3 bases. The CDR3 loop spans 11 amino acids. CDR3 region: CAWSVIDTQYF. In nucleotides, the CDR3 is TGTGCCTGGAGTGTTATAGATACGCAGTATTTT.